This is a list of T cell receptor beta chains from one sample in a study of blood T cell repertoires in COVID-19. Profiled with immunoSEQ multiplex PCR; TCRdb holds only in-frame clones, not every one. The table lists 200,000 to 250,000 clones, about 80% of them singletons, with 1.5% to 2% in the top ten. Input material: peripheral blood. The receptors shown here come from a woman of 80 years or more with acute or convalescent COVID-19. Both conserved end residues are part of each CDR3. D genes are given only for firm matches. The size entry is marked missing in some rows and otherwise reads once, few, many or a size class.

v_call: TRBV5-4; clone_size: NA; j_call: TRBJ2-3; d_call: NA; cdr3_nt: TGTGCCAGCAGCTTGGGGACTACCCGCATCTCGCAGTATTTT; cdr3_aa: CASSLGTTRISQYF
v_call: TRBV7-2; clone_size: NA; j_call: TRBJ1-2; d_call: TRBD1; cdr3_nt: TGTGCCAGCAGCTTAGTGGGGGGCGACAGGGCTGGTGGCTACACCTTC; cdr3_aa: CASSLVGGDRAGGYTF
v_call: TRBV27; clone_size: NA; j_call: TRBJ1-5; d_call: TRBD1; cdr3_nt: TGTGCCAGCAGAAGGACAGGGAGCAATCAGCCCCAGCATTTT; cdr3_aa: CASRRTGSNQPQHF
v_call: TRBV5-6; clone_size: NA; j_call: TRBJ2-1; d_call: NA; cdr3_nt: TGTGCCAGCAGCTTGTTGGGGACTCTTTCGGGTAATGAGCAGTTCTTC; cdr3_aa: CASSLLGTLSGNEQFF
v_call: TRBV4-2; clone_size: NA; j_call: TRBJ1-3; d_call: TRBD1; cdr3_nt: TGTGCCAGCAGCACCCGACAGGGTTCTGGAAACACCATATATTTT; cdr3_aa: CASSTRQGSGNTIYF
v_call: TRBV29-1; clone_size: NA; j_call: TRBJ1-1; d_call: NA; cdr3_nt: TGCAGCGTCGTCTCCAGGAGGACCAATGAAGCTTTCTTT; cdr3_aa: CSVVSRRTNEAFF
v_call: TRBV6-6; clone_size: NA; j_call: TRBJ2-7; d_call: TRBD1; cdr3_nt: TGTGCCAGCAGCGACGGACAGGGCTACGAGCAGTACTTC; cdr3_aa: CASSDGQGYEQYF
v_call: TRBV28; clone_size: NA; j_call: TRBJ1-1; d_call: NA; cdr3_nt: TGTGCCAGCAGTGCCTTGGGCAGGGCGGTCACTGAAGCTTTCTTT; cdr3_aa: CASSALGRAVTEAFF
v_call: TRBV19; clone_size: NA; j_call: TRBJ1-5; d_call: NA; cdr3_nt: TGTGCCAGTAGTTCGGACAGCGGTTATAGCAATCAGCCCCAGCATTTT; cdr3_aa: CASSSDSGYSNQPQHF
v_call: TRBV29-1; clone_size: NA; j_call: TRBJ2-7; d_call: TRBD1; cdr3_nt: TGCAGCGCCGGACAGGGGAATCTCGAGCAGTACTTC; cdr3_aa: CSAGQGNLEQYF
v_call: TRBV13; clone_size: few; j_call: TRBJ2-3; d_call: TRBD2; cdr3_nt: TGTGCCAGCAGCTATGGCGGGAGAGGCACAGATACGCAGTATTTT; cdr3_aa: CASSYGGRGTDTQYF
v_call: TRBV30; clone_size: NA; j_call: TRBJ1-6; d_call: NA; cdr3_nt: TGTGCCTGGAGTGCCCAGGGTTATTCACCCCTCCACTTT; cdr3_aa: CAWSAQGYSPLHF
v_call: TRBV12-5; clone_size: NA; j_call: TRBJ1-1; d_call: TRBD1; cdr3_nt: TGTGCTAGTGGTTTGGGAGAGACAGGGGGGAGGACTGAAGCTTTCTTT; cdr3_aa: CASGLGETGGRTEAFF
v_call: TRBV28; clone_size: NA; j_call: TRBJ2-1; d_call: TRBD2; cdr3_nt: TGTGCCAGCAGTTTACGGGCGGGAGGGCCGAGGAATGAGCAGTTCTTC; cdr3_aa: CASSLRAGGPRNEQFF
v_call: TRBV5-1; clone_size: few; j_call: TRBJ2-1; d_call: NA; cdr3_nt: TGCGCCAGCAGCAGGACAGATTCCTACAATGAGCAGTTCTTC; cdr3_aa: CASSRTDSYNEQFF
v_call: TRBV6-1; clone_size: once; j_call: TRBJ2-4; d_call: TRBD1; cdr3_nt: TGTGCCAGCAGTGGACAGGGTAACATTCAGTACTTC; cdr3_aa: CASSGQGNIQYF
v_call: TRBV5-5; clone_size: NA; j_call: TRBJ1-1; d_call: NA; cdr3_nt: TGTGCCAGCAGCTTAGGGGTGAACACTGAAGCTTTCTTT; cdr3_aa: CASSLGVNTEAFF
v_call: TRBV6-2/TRBV6-3; clone_size: NA; j_call: TRBJ1-5; d_call: NA; cdr3_nt: TGTGCCAGCAGCCGCGGGGGGACGTATCAGCCCCAGCATTTT; cdr3_aa: CASSRGGTYQPQHF
v_call: TRBV12-2; clone_size: NA; j_call: TRBJ2-3; d_call: NA; cdr3_nt: TGTGCAAGTCGCTTTATACTAGCGGGAGGTACAGATACGCAGTATTTT; cdr3_aa: CASRFILAGGTDTQYF
v_call: TRBV28; clone_size: NA; j_call: TRBJ1-2; d_call: NA; cdr3_nt: TGTGCCAGCAGCCTAGACAGAGCCTATGGCTACACCTTC; cdr3_aa: CASSLDRAYGYTF
v_call: TRBV7-9; clone_size: NA; j_call: TRBJ2-1; d_call: NA; cdr3_nt: TGTGCCAGCAGCTTCTTGGGGGCCCCTACATTAGAGCAGTTCTTC; cdr3_aa: CASSFLGAPTLEQFF
v_call: TRBV19; clone_size: NA; j_call: TRBJ1-1; d_call: NA; cdr3_nt: TGTGCCAGTAGTTCTCCCGGCGGATGGAACACTGAAGCTTTCTTT; cdr3_aa: CASSSPGGWNTEAFF
v_call: TRBV7-8; clone_size: few; j_call: TRBJ1-2; d_call: NA; cdr3_nt: TGTGCCAGCAGCTTAGAAGCCATCCGTAACTATGGCTACACCTTC; cdr3_aa: CASSLEAIRNYGYTF
v_call: TRBV4-3; clone_size: NA; j_call: TRBJ2-5; d_call: TRBD1; cdr3_nt: TGCGCCAGCAGCCCTAACAGGGACAGGTACCAAGAGACCCAGTACTTC; cdr3_aa: CASSPNRDRYQETQYF
v_call: TRBV19; clone_size: NA; j_call: TRBJ1-1; d_call: TRBD1; cdr3_nt: TGTGCCAGTAGTATTCAGGGGGCGGACACTGAAGCTTTCTTT; cdr3_aa: CASSIQGADTEAFF
v_call: TRBV15; clone_size: NA; j_call: TRBJ2-1; d_call: TRBD2; cdr3_nt: TGTGCCACCAGCAGAGGACTAGCGGGAGACTTCAATGAGCAGTTCTTC; cdr3_aa: CATSRGLAGDFNEQFF
v_call: TRBV7-2; clone_size: NA; j_call: TRBJ2-1; d_call: TRBD2; cdr3_nt: TGTGCCAGCAGCTTGGGAGGGTCCTCTAGCGGGAGCCACAATGAGCAGTTCTTC; cdr3_aa: CASSLGGSSSGSHNEQFF
v_call: TRBV7-2; clone_size: NA; j_call: TRBJ2-3; d_call: TRBD1; cdr3_nt: TGTGCCAGCAGCCCAAACCGACAGGGGTCAGATACGCAGTATTTT; cdr3_aa: CASSPNRQGSDTQYF
v_call: TRBV5-1; clone_size: NA; j_call: TRBJ2-2; d_call: NA; cdr3_nt: TGCGCCAGCAGCTTCGGACAGCTTAACACCGGGGAGCTGTTTTTT; cdr3_aa: CASSFGQLNTGELFF
v_call: TRBV6-2/TRBV6-3; clone_size: NA; j_call: TRBJ1-5; d_call: TRBD1; cdr3_nt: TGTGCCAGCAGTTTGGCACAGGGGGAACAGCCCCAGCATTTT; cdr3_aa: CASSLAQGEQPQHF
v_call: TRBV28; clone_size: NA; j_call: TRBJ1-3; d_call: TRBD1; cdr3_nt: TGTGCCAGCACTTCTGCGGACAGGGGAACGTCGGGAAACACCATATATTTT; cdr3_aa: CASTSADRGTSGNTIYF
v_call: TRBV10-3; clone_size: NA; j_call: TRBJ1-1; d_call: NA; cdr3_nt: TGTGCCATCAGTCCCGGGGGTGAGGCTTTCTTT; cdr3_aa: CAISPGGEAFF
v_call: TRBV7-9; clone_size: NA; j_call: TRBJ2-1; d_call: TRBD2; cdr3_nt: TGTGCCAGCAGCCCAACCGTAGCGGGGCAAAGCAATGAGCAGTTCTTC; cdr3_aa: CASSPTVAGQSNEQFF
v_call: TRBV10-3; clone_size: NA; j_call: TRBJ2-1; d_call: NA; cdr3_nt: TGTGCCATCAGTGTAATCACGGGGAATGAGCAGTTCTTC; cdr3_aa: CAISVITGNEQFF
v_call: TRBV4-3; clone_size: NA; j_call: TRBJ1-3; d_call: TRBD1; cdr3_nt: TGCGCCAGCGGGGACACAGGGGGGTCCGGAAACACCATATATTTT; cdr3_aa: CASGDTGGSGNTIYF
v_call: TRBV6-5; clone_size: NA; j_call: TRBJ1-5; d_call: NA; cdr3_nt: TGTGCCAGCGAGGAGGGAGGGTTAGGGCCCCAGCATTTT; cdr3_aa: CASEEGGLGPQHF
v_call: TRBV19; clone_size: NA; j_call: TRBJ1-2; d_call: TRBD1; cdr3_nt: TGTGCCAGTACCCAGAATCAGGGGGCTAAGGGCTACACCTTC; cdr3_aa: CASTQNQGAKGYTF
v_call: TRBV6-6; clone_size: few; j_call: TRBJ2-1; d_call: NA; cdr3_nt: TGTGCCAGCAGTCCGAACCCGACTACGTGGAAGCAGTTCTTC; cdr3_aa: CASSPNPTTWKQFF
v_call: TRBV20-1; clone_size: few; j_call: TRBJ2-5; d_call: NA; cdr3_nt: TGCAGTGCTAGTCGGTCACCCCAAGAGACCCAGTACTTC; cdr3_aa: CSASRSPQETQYF
v_call: TRBV4-3; clone_size: NA; j_call: TRBJ1-5; d_call: NA; cdr3_nt: TGCGCCAGCAGCCAGACGGGACACTCGAATCAGCCCCAGCATTTT; cdr3_aa: CASSQTGHSNQPQHF
v_call: TRBV4-3; clone_size: NA; j_call: TRBJ2-7; d_call: TRBD1; cdr3_nt: TGCGCCAGCAGCCAAGATAGGACAGGGCGGGACGAGCAGTACTTC; cdr3_aa: CASSQDRTGRDEQYF
v_call: TRBV7-9; clone_size: NA; j_call: TRBJ1-1; d_call: TRBD1; cdr3_nt: TGTGCCAGCAGCGTTACAGGGGTTACCGGAGAAGCTTTCTTT; cdr3_aa: CASSVTGVTGEAFF
v_call: TRBV6-5; clone_size: NA; j_call: TRBJ1-5; d_call: NA; cdr3_nt: TGTGCCAGCAGAGGAGAGGGTGGGGGCAATCAGCCCCAGCATTTT; cdr3_aa: CASRGEGGGNQPQHF
v_call: TRBV7-8; clone_size: NA; j_call: TRBJ2-7; d_call: TRBD2; cdr3_nt: TGTGCCAGCAGCTTAACGCTAGCGGGAGACTACGAGCAGTACTTC; cdr3_aa: CASSLTLAGDYEQYF
v_call: TRBV7-9; clone_size: NA; j_call: TRBJ1-2; d_call: TRBD1; cdr3_nt: TGTGCCAGCAGCCCGATCGGGACAGGGGGGGACTATGGCTACACCTTC; cdr3_aa: CASSPIGTGGDYGYTF
v_call: TRBV5-1; clone_size: NA; j_call: TRBJ2-1; d_call: TRBD2; cdr3_nt: TGCGCCAGCAGCCCATTAGCGGGAGGGCCGAATGAGCAGTTCTTC; cdr3_aa: CASSPLAGGPNEQFF
v_call: TRBV2; clone_size: NA; j_call: TRBJ1-4; d_call: NA; cdr3_nt: TGTGCCAGCGTGCGGGAGACAGGTAGTGAAAAACTGTTTTTT; cdr3_aa: CASVRETGSEKLFF
v_call: TRBV28; clone_size: few; j_call: TRBJ1-2; d_call: NA; cdr3_nt: TGTGCCAGCAGAATACAGGGTCTTTCCCTAAACTATGGCTACACCTTC; cdr3_aa: CASRIQGLSLNYGYTF
v_call: TRBV6-5; clone_size: few; j_call: TRBJ2-1; d_call: NA; cdr3_nt: TGTGCCAGCAGTTACATGGGACTTTCCAACAATGAGCAGTTCTTC; cdr3_aa: CASSYMGLSNNEQFF